This is a list of T cell receptor beta chains from one sample in a study of blood T cell repertoires in COVID-19. Method: immunoSEQ multiplex PCR; TCRdb's copy keeps in-frame clones and lacks some. The profile shows over 150,000 clones, approximately 86% of them singletons. Specimen: peripheral blood. These receptors were collected from a man between 60 and 75 years old with COVID-19, enrolled during active disease. The CDR3 runs from the conserved cysteine through the conserved F or W.

J gene | V gene | CDR3 protein
TRBJ1-2 | TRBV12-3/TRBV12-4 | CASSSDSAYGYTF
TRBJ2-7 | TRBV6-1 | CASSENPGQGNYEQYF
TRBJ2-7 | TRBV18 | CASSRDRGSDEQYF
TRBJ1-1 | TRBV18 | CASSNQRDMNTEAFF
TRBJ2-5 | TRBV6-5 | CASSRQIQETQYF
TRBJ2-2 | TRBV7-8 | CASSPARRWSSGELFF
TRBJ2-1 | TRBV11-2 | CASSVGTSGRAGSYNEQFF
TRBJ1-2 | TRBV6-6 | CASSKRDSADYGYTF
TRBJ1-1 | TRBV19 | CASSIGRGRVRVSNTEAFF
TRBJ2-1 | TRBV27 | CASSLDWTAHNEQFF
TRBJ2-2 | TRBV2 | CASRLQAGGAELFF
TRBJ2-1 | TRBV9 | CASSVGAGGDRDNEQFF
TRBJ1-1 | TRBV15 | CATSRDRRVAFF
TRBJ1-2 | TRBV29-1 | CSVETTGGDYGYTF
TRBJ2-2 | TRBV7-6 | CASSATGTGNTGELFF
TRBJ1-2 | TRBV28 | CASSGGTVGGAGYTF
TRBJ2-1 | TRBV18 | CASSPSGVYNEQFF
TRBJ1-5 | TRBV5-3 | CARSRSSEGRRPPQHF
TRBJ2-5 | TRBV5-1 | CASSSLTGPGETQYF
TRBJ2-7 | TRBV27 | CASGIRAGAYEQYF
TRBJ1-6 | TRBV19 | CASGDPGQGRYSPLHF
TRBJ1-2 | TRBV2 | CAQRQLNYGYTF
TRBJ2-5 | TRBV9 | CASSVGPAGGETQYF
TRBJ1-4 | TRBV5-6 | CASGSATGFFNEKLFF
TRBJ1-6 | TRBV7-2 | CASSLVADNSPLHF
TRBJ2-1 | TRBV21-1 | CASSNLGDYNEQFF
TRBJ1-6 | TRBV18 | CASSPRKGTDNSPLHF